These T cell receptor beta chains were read from a single sample in a study of CD8 T cells in ankylosing spondylitis. TCRdb reprocessed the 5' RACE reads via MiXCR and lists one record per CDR3 protein. The table includes hundreds of thousands of distinct CDR3 sequences, about 20% detected once. The sample comprised blood, either unsorted or a sorted T cell fraction (not recorded which). The receptors were sampled from a male donor with ankylosing spondylitis or in good health (not recorded which). CDR3s include the opening cysteine and the closing phenylalanine or tryptophan. The D gene is left open where the match is weak. A row's size may be missing; if present it is once, few, many or a size class.

clone_size j_call v_call d_call cdr3_aa cdr3_nt
- TRBJ1-1 TRBV29-1 - CSVEETGHTEAFF TGCAGCGTTGAAGAGACGGGGCACACTGAAGCTTTCTTT
- TRBJ2-7 TRBV6-5 - CASTLRRGRGYEQYF TGTGCCAGCACCTTACGTCGGGGACGGGGGTACGAGCAGTACTTC
- TRBJ1-1 TRBV28 - CASSPFSGNLPTEAFF TGTGCCAGCAGCCCTTTCTCAGGGAACCTGCCCACTGAAGCTTTCTTT
- TRBJ2-3 TRBV20-1 TRBD2 CSATIRDYAWADTQYF TGCAGTGCTACAATCCGGGACTACGCTTGGGCAGATACGCAGTATTTT
few TRBJ2-7 TRBV9 - CASSVGGLSVYEQYF TGTGCCAGCAGCGTAGGTGGGCTCTCTGTATACGAGCAGTACTTC
many TRBJ2-1 TRBV29-1 TRBD2 CSVLRDYPTHEQFF TGCAGCGTTCTCCGGGACTACCCTACCCATGAGCAGTTCTTC
once TRBJ2-5 TRBV20-1 TRBD2 CSARGPGLAFQETQYF TGCAGTGCTAGGGGGCCGGGACTAGCTTTCCAAGAGACCCAGTACTTC
many TRBJ2-3 TRBV13 - CASSSTSDTQYF TGTGCCAGCAGCTCGACCTCTGATACGCAGTATTTT
- TRBJ1-5 TRBV12-3/TRBV12-4 - CASSLWGDSNQPQHF TGTGCCAGCAGTTTATGGGGAGATAGCAATCAGCCCCAGCATTTT
- TRBJ1-4 TRBV29-1 - CAAGGAWEKLFF TGCGCGGCGGGGGGGGCTTGGGAAAAACTGTTTTTT
- TRBJ2-3 TRBV15 - CATSRVLSADTQYF TGTGCCACCAGCAGAGTCCTGAGTGCGGATACGCAGTATTTT
- TRBJ2-3 TRBV5-1 - CASSLELVSDTQYF TGCGCCAGCAGCTTGGAATTAGTATCCGATACGCAGTATTTT
- TRBJ1-5 TRBV3-1 - CASSPARVQGQPQHF TGTGCCAGCAGCCCGGCCAGGGTGCAGGGTCAGCCCCAGCATTTT
few TRBJ1-6 TRBV9 - CASSVGSHRGYNSPLHF TGTGCCAGCAGCGTAGGTTCGCACAGAGGGTATAATTCACCCCTCCACTTT
- TRBJ2-3 TRBV3-1 - CASSQEQRTDTQYF TGTGCCAGCAGCCAAGAGCAGCGCACAGATACGCAGTATTTT
few TRBJ1-5 TRBV11-2 - CASSFWAGADQPQHF TGTGCCAGCAGCTTCTGGGCAGGGGCTGATCAGCCCCAGCATTTT
few TRBJ2-5 TRBV12-3/TRBV12-4 TRBD2 CASSTTGGPVGETQYF TGTGCCAGCAGCACCACGGGAGGTCCGGTAGGAGAGACCCAGTACTTC
few TRBJ2-3 TRBV12-3/TRBV12-4 TRBD2 CASSSTGTSDGTDTQYF TGTGCCAGCAGTTCTACCGGGACTAGCGATGGCACAGATACGCAGTATTTT
few TRBJ2-7 TRBV12-3/TRBV12-4 - CASRTRQGRVDEQYF TGTGCCAGCAGGACCCGACAGGGGAGGGTCGACGAGCAGTACTTC
- TRBJ1-4 TRBV29-1 - CSGTDSTNEKLFF TGCAGCGGGACAGACTCAACTAATGAAAAACTGTTTTTT
few TRBJ2-1 TRBV5-1 - CASSLVGGLGSEQFF TGCGCCAGCAGCTTGGTGGGGGGCTTAGGGTCTGAGCAGTTCTTC
few TRBJ2-1 TRBV5-5 TRBD2 CASSVERGAENEQFF TGTGCCAGCAGCGTCGAGCGGGGGGCAGAAAATGAGCAGTTCTTC
few TRBJ2-7 TRBV20-1 - CSARDRDGAYEQYF TGCAGTGCTAGAGACCGTGACGGGGCCTACGAGCAGTACTTC
- TRBJ2-5 TRBV10-3 - CAISEAGRVETQYF TGTGCCATCAGTGAAGCAGGAAGGGTAGAGACCCAGTACTTC
- TRBJ2-7 TRBV3-1 - CASSQGGERAEQYF TGTGCCAGCAGCCAAGGGGGGGAACGCGCCGAGCAGTACTTC
- TRBJ2-1 TRBV15 - CATSRDSKGYNEQFF TGTGCCACCAGCAGAGATTCTAAAGGATACAATGAGCAGTTCTTC
- TRBJ1-2 TRBV4-1 - CASNGGGYGYTF TGCGCCAGCAACGGAGGGGGGTATGGCTACACCTTC
- TRBJ2-1 TRBV20-1 - CSARDVGLGALYEQFF TGCAGTGCTAGAGATGTGGGGCTCGGGGCCTTGTATGAGCAGTTCTTC
few TRBJ1-1 TRBV12-3/TRBV12-4 TRBD1 CASRYRGGTEAFF TGTGCCAGCAGGTACAGGGGGGGCACTGAAGCTTTCTTT
few TRBJ2-7 TRBV6-5 - CASSSGTEGPYEQYF TGTGCCAGCAGTTCCGGGACTGAGGGTCCCTACGAGCAGTACTTC
- TRBJ1-1 TRBV30 - CAWSLETEAFF TGTGCCTGGAGTTTGGAGACTGAAGCTTTCTTT
- TRBJ2-2 TRBV12-3/TRBV12-4 TRBD1 CASSLEDRASGTGELFF TGTGCCAGCAGTTTAGAGGACAGGGCGAGTGGCACCGGGGAGCTGTTTTTT
- TRBJ2-1 TRBV11-2 TRBD2 CASSRDYDGGEGEQFF TGTGCCAGCAGCCGGGACTACGACGGGGGGGAAGGCGAGCAGTTCTTC
few TRBJ2-3 TRBV12-3/TRBV12-4 - CASSGIAKGTDTQYF TGTGCCAGCAGCGGAATTGCTAAGGGCACAGATACGCAGTATTTT
once TRBJ2-1 TRBV4-2 TRBD1 CASSQEDRGSYNEQFF TGTGCCAGCAGCCAAGAGGACAGGGGCTCCTACAATGAGCAGTTCTTC
- TRBJ2-7 TRBV5-1 - CASTTGNEQYF TGCGCCAGTACGACAGGAAACGAGCAGTACTTC
- TRBJ2-7 TRBV15 TRBD1 CATSSHTSWDRSYEQYF TGTGCCACCAGCAGTCACACGAGCTGGGACAGGTCCTACGAGCAGTACTTC
- TRBJ1-2 TRBV30 TRBD1 CAWSNLKLTGGYGYTF TGTGCCTGGAGTAATCTAAAATTAACAGGGGGCTATGGCTACACCTTC
- TRBJ2-1 TRBV29-1 TRBD1 CSVGGTGRVYEQFF TGCAGCGTTGGCGGGACAGGGAGGGTGTATGAGCAGTTCTTC
few TRBJ1-2 TRBV9 TRBD1 CASSVAGTGGYGYTF TGTGCCAGCAGCGTAGCTGGGACAGGGGGCTATGGCTACACCTTC
once TRBJ2-5 TRBV7-9 - CASSSPGALGETQYF TGTGCCAGCAGCTCCCCTGGGGCCCTGGGGGAGACCCAGTACTTC
- TRBJ2-3 TRBV9 - CASTPRGAVTDTQYF TGTGCCAGCACCCCCCGGGGGGCCGTAACAGATACGCAGTATTTT
few TRBJ2-1 TRBV20-1 TRBD1 CSARETGTGYDEQFF TGCAGTGCTAGAGAGACCGGGACAGGGTACGATGAGCAGTTCTTC
- TRBJ2-7 TRBV29-1 - CSVEDLMHEQYF TGCAGCGTTGAAGATCTTATGCACGAGCAGTACTTC
- TRBJ2-2 TRBV2 - CASSGAAGELFF TGTGCCAGCAGCGGGGCGGCCGGGGAGCTGTTTTTT
few TRBJ2-3 TRBV5-1 - CASSLVGEVVNTQYF TGCGCCAGCAGCTTGGTCGGGGAGGTGGTGAATACGCAGTATTTT
- TRBJ2-3 TRBV7-8 - CASSLGLGLTDTQYF TGTGCCAGCAGCTTAGGTTTGGGGCTCACAGATACGCAGTATTTT
few TRBJ2-3 TRBV9 TRBD2 CASSVGTSGGSTDTQYF TGTGCCAGCAGCGTAGGAACTAGCGGGGGGAGCACAGATACGCAGTATTTT
few TRBJ2-3 TRBV29-1 - CSVPGLNTDTQYF TGCAGTGTTCCGGGACTCAACACAGATACGCAGTATTTT
- TRBJ2-1 TRBV29-1 - CSVEDSSSSYNEQFF TGCAGCGTTGAAGATTCGTCGTCCTCCTACAATGAGCAGTTCTTC
few TRBJ1-1 TRBV2 - CANGLGPQGEAFF TGTGCCAACGGACTGGGCCCCCAGGGCGAAGCTTTCTTT
- TRBJ2-1 TRBV11-2 TRBD1 CASSTRQGAYEQFF TGTGCCAGCAGCACCCGACAGGGGGCATATGAGCAGTTCTTC